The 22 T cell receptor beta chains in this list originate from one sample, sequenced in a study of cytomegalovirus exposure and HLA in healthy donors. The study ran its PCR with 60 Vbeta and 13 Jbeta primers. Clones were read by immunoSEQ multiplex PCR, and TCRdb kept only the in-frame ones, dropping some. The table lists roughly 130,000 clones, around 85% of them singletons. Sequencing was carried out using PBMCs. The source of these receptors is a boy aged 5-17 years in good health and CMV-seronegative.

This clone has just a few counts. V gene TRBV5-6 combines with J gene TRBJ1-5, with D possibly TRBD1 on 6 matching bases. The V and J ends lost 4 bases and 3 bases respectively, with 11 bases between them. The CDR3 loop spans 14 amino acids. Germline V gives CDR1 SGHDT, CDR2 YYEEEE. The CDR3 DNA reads TGTGCCAGCAGCAAAGGACAGTTCAATCAGCCCCAGCATTTT. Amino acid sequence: CASSKGQFNQPQHF.

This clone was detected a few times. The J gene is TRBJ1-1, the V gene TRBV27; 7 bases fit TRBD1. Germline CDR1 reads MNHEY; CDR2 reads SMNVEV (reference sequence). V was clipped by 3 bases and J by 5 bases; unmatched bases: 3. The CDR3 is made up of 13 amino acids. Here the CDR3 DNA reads TGTGCCAGCAGTTTCGACAGGGCGACTGAAGCTTTCTTT. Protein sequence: CASSFDRATEAFF.

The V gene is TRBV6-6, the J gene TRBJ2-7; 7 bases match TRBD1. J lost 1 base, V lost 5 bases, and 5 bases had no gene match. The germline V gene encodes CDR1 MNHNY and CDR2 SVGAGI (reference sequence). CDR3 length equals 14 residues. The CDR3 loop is CASSLRDRSYEQYF. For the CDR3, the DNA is TGTGCCAGCAGTCTCCGGGACAGATCCTACGAGCAGTACTTC.

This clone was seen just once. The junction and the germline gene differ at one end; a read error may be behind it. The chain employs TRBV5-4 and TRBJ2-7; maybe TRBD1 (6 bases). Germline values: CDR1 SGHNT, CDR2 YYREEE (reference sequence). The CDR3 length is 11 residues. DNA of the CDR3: TGTGCCAGCAGCGCCCAGGGGATCACATTGTTC. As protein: CASSAQGITLF.

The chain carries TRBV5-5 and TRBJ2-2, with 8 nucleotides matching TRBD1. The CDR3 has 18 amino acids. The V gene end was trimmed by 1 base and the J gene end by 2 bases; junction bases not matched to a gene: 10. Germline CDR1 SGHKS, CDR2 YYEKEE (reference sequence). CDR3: CASSLSSRGPLNTGELFF. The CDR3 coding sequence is TGTGCCAGCAGCTTGAGTTCCAGGGGGCCCCTAAACACCGGGGAGCTGTTTTTT.

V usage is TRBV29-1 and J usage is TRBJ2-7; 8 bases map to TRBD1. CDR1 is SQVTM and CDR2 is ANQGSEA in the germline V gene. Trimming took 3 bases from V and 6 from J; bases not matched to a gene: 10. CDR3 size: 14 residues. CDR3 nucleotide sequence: TGCAGCGTTGAGTGGGGGTCGGGGACAGGCGAGCAGTACTTC. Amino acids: CSVEWGSGTGEQYF.

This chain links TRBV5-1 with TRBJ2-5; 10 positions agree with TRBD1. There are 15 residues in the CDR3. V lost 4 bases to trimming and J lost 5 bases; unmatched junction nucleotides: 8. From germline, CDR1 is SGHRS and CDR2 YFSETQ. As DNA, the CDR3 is TGCGCCAGCAGCAGGGACAGGGGCGAATGGGAGACCCAGTACTTC. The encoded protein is CASSRDRGEWETQYF.

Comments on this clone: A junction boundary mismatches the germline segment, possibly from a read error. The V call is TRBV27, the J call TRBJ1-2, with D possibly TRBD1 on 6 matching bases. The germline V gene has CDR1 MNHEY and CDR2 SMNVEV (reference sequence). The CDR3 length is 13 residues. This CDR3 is CASRDRDNYGYPF. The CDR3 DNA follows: TGTGCCAGCAGGGATAGGGACAACTATGGCTACCCCTTC.

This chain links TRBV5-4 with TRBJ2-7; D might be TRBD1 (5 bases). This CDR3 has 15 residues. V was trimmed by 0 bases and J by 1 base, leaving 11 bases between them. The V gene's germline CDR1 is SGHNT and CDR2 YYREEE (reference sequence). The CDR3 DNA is TGTGCCAGCAGCTTGGAGGGGCTCGGGTCCTACGAGCAGTACTTC. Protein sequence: CASSLEGLGSYEQYF.

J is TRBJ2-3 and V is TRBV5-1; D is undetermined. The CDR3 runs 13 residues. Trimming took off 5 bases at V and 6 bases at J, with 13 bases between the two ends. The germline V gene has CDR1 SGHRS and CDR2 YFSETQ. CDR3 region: CASRAAVADTQYF. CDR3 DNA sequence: TGCGCCAGCAGGGCGGCAGTCGCGGATACGCAGTATTTT.

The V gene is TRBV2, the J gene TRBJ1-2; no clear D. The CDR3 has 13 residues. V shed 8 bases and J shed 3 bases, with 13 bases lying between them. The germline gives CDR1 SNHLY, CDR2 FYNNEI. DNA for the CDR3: TGTGCCAGCCGAGCACCTGATGACTATGGCTACACCTTC. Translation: CASRAPDDYGYTF.

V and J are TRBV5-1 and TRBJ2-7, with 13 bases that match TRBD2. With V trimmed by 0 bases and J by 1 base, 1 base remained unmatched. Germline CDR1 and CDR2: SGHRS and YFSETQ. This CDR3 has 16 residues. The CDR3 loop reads CASSLGGLAGSYEQYF. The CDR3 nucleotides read TGCGCCAGCAGCTTGGGGGGACTAGCGGGGTCCTACGAGCAGTACTTC.

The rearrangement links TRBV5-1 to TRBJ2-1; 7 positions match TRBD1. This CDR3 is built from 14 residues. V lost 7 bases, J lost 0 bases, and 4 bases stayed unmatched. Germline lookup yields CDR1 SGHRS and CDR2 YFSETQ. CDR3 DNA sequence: TGCGCCAGCCAGAGGGACAGCTCCTACAATGAGCAGTTCTTC. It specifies CASQRDSSYNEQFF.

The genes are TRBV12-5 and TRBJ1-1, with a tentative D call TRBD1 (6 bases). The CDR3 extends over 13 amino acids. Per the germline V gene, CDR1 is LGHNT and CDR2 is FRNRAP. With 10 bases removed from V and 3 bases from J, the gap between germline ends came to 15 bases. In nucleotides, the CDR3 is TGTGCTACCAATAGGGCAGGGGACACTGAAGCTTTCTTT. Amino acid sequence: CATNRAGDTEAFF.

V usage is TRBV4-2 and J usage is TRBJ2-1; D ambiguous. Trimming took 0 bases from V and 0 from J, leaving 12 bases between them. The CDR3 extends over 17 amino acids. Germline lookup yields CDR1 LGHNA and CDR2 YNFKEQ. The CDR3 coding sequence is TGTGCCAGCAGCCAAGAGGATAGCCTAAGCTCCTACAATGAGCAGTTCTTC. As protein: CASSQEDSLSSYNEQFF.

This chain's CDR3 is CASGDRVYEQYF. The CDR3, as DNA: TGTGCTAGTGGGGACAGGGTCTACGAGCAGTACTTC. J is TRBJ2-7 and V is TRBV12-5; 8 nucleotides align to TRBD1. The germline CDR1 and CDR2 sequences are LGHNT and FRNRAP. Germline trimming cut 6 bases from V and 3 bases from J; bases unmatched to any gene: 1. The CDR3 runs to 12 residues.

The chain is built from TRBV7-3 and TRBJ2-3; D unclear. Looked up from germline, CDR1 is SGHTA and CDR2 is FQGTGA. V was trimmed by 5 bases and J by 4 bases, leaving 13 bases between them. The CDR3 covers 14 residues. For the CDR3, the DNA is TGTGCCAGCAGCCCCGAGAGGTTTGCAGATACGCAGTATTTT. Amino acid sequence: CASSPERFADTQYF. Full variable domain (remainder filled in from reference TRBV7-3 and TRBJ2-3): GAGVSQTPSNKVTEKGKYVELRCDPISGHTALYWYRQSLGQGPEFLIYFQGTGAADDSGLPNDRFFAVRPEGSVSTLKIQRTERGDSAVYLCASSPERFADTQYFGPGTRLTVL.

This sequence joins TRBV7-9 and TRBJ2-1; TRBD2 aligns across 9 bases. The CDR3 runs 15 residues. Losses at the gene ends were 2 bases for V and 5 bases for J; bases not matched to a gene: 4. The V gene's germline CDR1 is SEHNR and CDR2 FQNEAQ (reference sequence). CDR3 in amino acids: CASSLRLAENNEQFF. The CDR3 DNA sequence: TGTGCCAGCAGCTTACGACTAGCGGAGAACAATGAGCAGTTCTTC.

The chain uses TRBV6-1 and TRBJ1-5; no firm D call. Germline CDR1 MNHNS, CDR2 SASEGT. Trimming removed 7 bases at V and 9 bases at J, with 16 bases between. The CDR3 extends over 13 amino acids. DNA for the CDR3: TGTGCCAGCATCGCGGGTTTTCGTCCGCCCCAGCATTTT. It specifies CASIAGFRPPQHF.

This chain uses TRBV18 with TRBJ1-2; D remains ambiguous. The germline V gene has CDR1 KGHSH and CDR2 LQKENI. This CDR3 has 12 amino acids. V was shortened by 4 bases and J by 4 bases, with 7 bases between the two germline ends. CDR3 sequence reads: CASSQDFYGYTF. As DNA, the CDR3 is TGTGCCAGCTCACAGGACTTCTATGGCTACACCTTC.

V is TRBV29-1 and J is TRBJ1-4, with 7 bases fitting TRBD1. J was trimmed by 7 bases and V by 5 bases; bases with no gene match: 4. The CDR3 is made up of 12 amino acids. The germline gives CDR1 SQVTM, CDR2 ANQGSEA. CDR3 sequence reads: CSVHRDSEKLFF. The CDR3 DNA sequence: TGCAGCGTTCACCGGGACAGTGAAAAACTGTTTTTT.

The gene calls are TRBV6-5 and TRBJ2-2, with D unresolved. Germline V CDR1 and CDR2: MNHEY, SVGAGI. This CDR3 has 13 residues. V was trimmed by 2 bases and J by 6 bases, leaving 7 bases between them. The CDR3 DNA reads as TGTGCCAGCAGTTACGTGGGCCCCGGGGAGCTGTTTTTT. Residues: CASSYVGPGELFF.